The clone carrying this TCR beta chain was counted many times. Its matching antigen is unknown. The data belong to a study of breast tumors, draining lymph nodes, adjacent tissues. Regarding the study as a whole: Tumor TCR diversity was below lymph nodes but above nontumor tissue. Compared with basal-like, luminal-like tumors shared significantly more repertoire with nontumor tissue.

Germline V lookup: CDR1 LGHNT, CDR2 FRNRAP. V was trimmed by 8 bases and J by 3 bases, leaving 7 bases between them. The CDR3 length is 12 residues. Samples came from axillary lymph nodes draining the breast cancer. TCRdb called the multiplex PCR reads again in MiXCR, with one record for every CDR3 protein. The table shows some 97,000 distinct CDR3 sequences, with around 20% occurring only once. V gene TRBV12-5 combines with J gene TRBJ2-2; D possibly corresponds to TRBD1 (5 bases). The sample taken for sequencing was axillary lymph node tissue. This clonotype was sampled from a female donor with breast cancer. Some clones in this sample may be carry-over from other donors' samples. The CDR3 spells CASSRDTGELFF. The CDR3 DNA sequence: TGTGCTAGTTCCAGGGACACCGGGGAGCTGTTTTTT.